Shown below are 22 T cell receptor beta chains from a single sample sequenced in a study of blood T cell repertoires in COVID-19. Profiling relied on immunoSEQ multiplex PCR, and the TCRdb table lists in-frame clones only, not all of them. Of more than 200,000 clones listed, about 87% are singletons. Material for sequencing was peripheral blood. The receptors stem from a man between 65 and 85 years old with acute or convalescent COVID-19.

CDR3 protein: CASSQDRAGGRILQFF. CDR3 DNA sequence: TGTGCCAGCAGCCAAGACCGAGCGGGAGGGCGGATCCTACAGTTCTTC. The chain has TRBV4-2 and TRBJ2-1; 10 bases match TRBD2. With 0 bases clipped from V and 13 bases from J, the junction kept 12 bases outside the gene matches. The CDR3 length is 16 residues. CDR1 is LGHNA, CDR2 YNFKEQ, per germline.

This clone was counted once. V and J are TRBV28 and TRBJ2-5; D call uncertain. Germline CDR1 MDHEN, CDR2 SYDVKM. V was cut by 10 bases and J by 7 bases, with 19 bases left in between. The CDR3 spans 13 residues. The DNA for the CDR3 is TGTGCCACCCTACGGCCGGGTGGCGGGACCCAGTACTTC. It codes for CATLRPGGGTQYF.

CDR3 bases: TGTGCCAGCAGCTCTAACAGGGCTGGCACAGATACGCAGTATTTT. Translated, it gives CASSSNRAGTDTQYF. The V call is TRBV3-1 (or the pseudogene TRBV3-2), the J call TRBJ2-3, with a weak D call TRBD1 (6 bases). The CDR3 extends over 15 amino acids. Trimming took off 5 bases at V and 1 base at J, with 13 bases between the two ends. The germline V gene has CDR1 LGHDT and CDR2 YNNKEL (reference sequence).

The rearrangement uses TRBV12-3 or TRBV12-4 and TRBJ2-1, with 8 bases aligning to TRBD2. The CDR3 length is 13 residues. J gave up 5 bases and V 4 bases, and 1 base lay outside the gene matches. CDR3 region: CASSSGLDNEQFF. The CDR3 DNA sequence: TGTGCCAGCAGTTCGGGACTAGACAATGAGCAGTTCTTC.

This clone was seen just once. V is TRBV3-1 (or the pseudogene TRBV3-2) and J is TRBJ1-5, with D unresolved. Trimming removed 1 base from V and 9 bases from J, with 10 bases in between. This CDR3 has 13 residues. Germline loops: CDR1 LGHDT, CDR2 YNNKEL (reference sequence). The chain's CDR3 is CASSQGPLGPQHF. Written as DNA, the CDR3 is TGTGCCAGCAGCCAAGGTCCCCTCGGGCCCCAGCATTTT.

In DNA form, the CDR3 reads TGTGCCAGCAGCCAGGGAATCGAGACCCAGTACTTC. Translating it yields CASSQGIETQYF. The V and J genes are TRBV7-9 and TRBJ2-5; maybe TRBD1 (5 bases). The CDR3 covers 12 residues. From germline, CDR1 is SEHNR and CDR2 FQNEAQ (reference sequence). V was pared by 5 bases and J by 5 bases, with 9 bases between.

The DNA of the CDR3 is TGTGCCAGCAGTGAAGCAGGGGGCGCAGATACGCAGTATTTT. It is translated as CASSEAGGADTQYF. V usage is TRBV6-1 and J usage is TRBJ2-3, with 7 bases fitting TRBD1. The CDR3 runs to 14 residues. From germline, CDR1 is MNHNS and CDR2 SASEGT. With 0 bases clipped from V and 4 bases from J, the junction kept 1 base outside the gene matches.

V usage is TRBV2 and J usage is TRBJ1-5; 8 bases are a match to TRBD1. In germline, CDR1 is SNHLY, CDR2 FYNNEI. V lost 6 bases, J lost 4 bases, and 5 bases stayed unmatched. The CDR3 is 14 residues long. Written as DNA, the CDR3 is TGTGCCAGCAGGGCGACAGGGGAGAATCAGCCCCAGCATTTT. It yields the protein CASRATGENQPQHF.

As regards this clone: This sample includes further DNA sequences coding for the same CDR3. This chain connects TRBV5-1 to TRBJ2-3; perhaps TRBD1 as D (5 bases). V lost 1 base to trimming and J lost 2 bases, with 8 bases between them. Per the germline V gene, CDR1 is SGHRS and CDR2 is YFSETQ. CDR3 length equals 14 residues. The CDR3 DNA sequence: TGCGCCAGCAGCTTGACAGGATACACAGATACGCAGTATTTT. This sequence encodes CASSLTGYTDTQYF. The full variable domain, with the rest looked up from reference TRBV5-1 and TRBJ2-3, is KAGVTQTPRYLIKTRGQQVTLSCSPISGHRSVSWYQQTPGQGLQFLFEYFSETQRNKGNFPGRFSGRQFSNSRSEMNVSTLELGDSALYLCASSLTGYTDTQYFGPGTRLTVL.

The chain couples TRBV19 to TRBJ1-1; D is ambiguous. CDR3 size: 13 residues. Trimming stripped 3 bases from V and 2 bases from J, with 7 bases between. Germline CDR1 and CDR2: LNHDA and SQIVND (reference sequence). The CDR3 DNA reads TGTGCCAGTAGTATTTTGACTAACACTGAAGCTTTCTTT. It is translated as CASSILTNTEAFF.

The gene calls are TRBV9 and TRBJ2-7, with 8 nucleotides matching TRBD2. The V gene's germline CDR1 is SGDLS and CDR2 YYNGEE. The CDR3 consists of 15 residues. After removal of 4 bases from V and 3 bases from J, the junction contained 9 bases not matched to a gene. The CDR3 is CASSTGTRFGYEQYF. CDR3 DNA: TGTGCCAGCAGCACAGGGACTAGATTTGGCTACGAGCAGTACTTC. Combining the CDR3 with reference TRBV9 and TRBJ2-7 gives the whole variable domain DSGVTQTPKHLITATGQRVTLRCSPRSGDLSVYWYQQSLDQGLQFLIQYYNGEERAKGNILERFSAQQFPDLHSELNLSSLELGDSALYFCASSTGTRFGYEQYFGPGTRLTVT.

The CDR3 DNA sequence: TGCGCCAGCAGCCAAGATATAAGTAGCAAGAGCTCCTACGAGCAGTACTTC. It yields the protein CASSQDISSKSSYEQYF. V and J are TRBV4-3 and TRBJ2-7; D is unclear. The CDR3 runs to 17 residues. V dropped 0 bases and J dropped 0 bases, with 15 bases sitting between them. Germline loops: CDR1 LGHNA, CDR2 YSLEER.

This rearrangement joins TRBV2 to TRBJ2-1, with TRBD2 identical over 8 bases. The germline V gene encodes CDR1 SNHLY and CDR2 FYNNEI. V shed 4 bases and J 15 bases; nucleotides not matched to a gene: 8. This CDR3 region has 12 residues. This CDR3 reads CASSGSGLASFF. The DNA of the CDR3 is TGTGCCAGCAGTGGGTCAGGACTAGCATCGTTCTTC.

This clone was picked up one time. This sequence joins TRBV27 and TRBJ1-2; TRBD1 aligns across 9 bases. The junction had 0 bases not matched to a gene; V was cut back by 3 bases and J by 4 bases. The CDR3 is made up of 13 amino acids. Germline V gene data show CDR1 as MNHEY and CDR2 as SMNVEV (reference sequence). The CDR3 here is CASSLTGGYGYTF. The CDR3 bases are TGTGCCAGCAGTTTGACAGGGGGCTATGGCTACACCTTC.

This sequence joins TRBV29-1 and TRBJ1-1, with D hard to call. In germline, CDR1 is SQVTM, CDR2 ANQGSEA. V was pared by 6 bases and J by 0 bases, with 14 bases between. CDR3 size: 14 residues. CDR3: CSVPRRSLNTEAFF. The CDR3 DNA reads TGCAGCGTCCCGAGGAGGAGTTTGAACACTGAAGCTTTCTTT. The complete variable domain, with remaining parts taken from reference TRBV29-1 and TRBJ1-1, reads SAVISQKPSRDICQRGTSLTIQCQVDSQVTMMFWYRQQPGQSLTLIATANQGSEATYESGFVIDKFPISRPNLTFSTLTVSNMSPEDSSIYLCSVPRRSLNTEAFFGQGTRLTVV.

V and J are TRBV12-3 or TRBV12-4 and TRBJ1-1; no clear D. This CDR3 comprises 12 residues. Trimming cost V 5 bases and J 6 bases, with 10 bases left between them. The chain's CDR3 is CASSLTLAEAFF. The CDR3 region has the DNA TGTGCCAGCAGTCTAACCCTGGCTGAAGCTTTCTTT.

The chain is built from TRBV7-9 and TRBJ2-1, with 7 bases identical to TRBD2. The germline gives CDR1 SEHNR, CDR2 FQNEAQ (reference sequence). CDR3 length equals 15 residues. J lost 2 bases, V lost 1 base, and 2 bases had no gene match. The CDR3 region has the DNA TGTGCCAGCAGCTTAGTCGGGACTACCTACAATGAGCAGTTCTTC. Encoded protein: CASSLVGTTYNEQFF.

The V and J genes are TRBV5-6 and TRBJ2-7; 12 positions agree with TRBD2. CDR3 length equals 14 residues. Germline lookup yields CDR1 SGHDT and CDR2 YYEEEE. Germline trimming cut 4 bases from V and 6 bases from J; bases unmatched to any gene: 5. The CDR3: CASSTLAGGAEQYF. DNA for the CDR3: TGTGCCAGCAGCACGCTAGCGGGAGGGGCCGAGCAGTACTTC.

The CDR3 protein is CATSRDGQLYNEQFF. The CDR3, as DNA: TGTGCCACCAGCAGAGATGGACAGCTCTACAATGAGCAGTTCTTC. This chain joins TRBV15 and TRBJ2-1; possibly TRBD1 for D (6 bases). The CDR3 loop spans 15 amino acids. The ends were cut back, 0 bases at V and 3 bases at J, with 9 bases in the middle. CDR1 LNHNV and CDR2 YYDKDF come from the germline V gene (reference sequence).

This chain links TRBV3-1 (or the pseudogene TRBV3-2) with TRBJ1-1; maybe TRBD1 (6 bases). Trimming cost V 6 bases and J 5 bases, with 13 bases left between them. Germline loops: CDR1 LGHDT, CDR2 YNNKEL (reference sequence). The CDR3 loop spans 13 amino acids. CDR3 in DNA: TGTGCCAGCAGGGAAACAGGGACAACTGAAGCTTTCTTT. The encoded protein is CASRETGTTEAFF.

The rearrangement uses TRBV28 and TRBJ1-6; 8 bases are a match to TRBD1. The CDR3 has 15 residues. The V segment lost 2 bases and the J segment 6 bases; nucleotides outside the gene matches: 3. The germline gives CDR1 MDHEN, CDR2 SYDVKM. CDR3 amino acids: CASSLGQGGNSPLHF. CDR3 coding DNA: TGTGCCAGCAGTTTAGGACAGGGTGGTAATTCACCCCTCCACTTT.

The chain joins TRBV28 to TRBJ2-7; 8 bases match TRBD1. The CDR3 runs 14 residues. Germline V CDR1 and CDR2: MDHEN, SYDVKM. Trimming removed 6 bases from V and 2 bases from J; junction bases left unmatched: 6. This chain's CDR3 is CASSGRTGTYEQYF. DNA of the CDR3: TGTGCCAGCAGCGGCCGGACAGGGACCTACGAGCAGTACTTC.